This TCR beta chain is drawn from a study of shared clonotypes between healthy human individuals. Broader study findings: Compared with clonotypes that all four donors shared, non-shared clonotypes had lower generation probabilities. Clonotype sharing among donors was thought likely to change with sequencing depth. As a rule, naive subsets had a larger estimated richness than memory subsets.

As concerns this clone: Its antigen is currently unknown. Other DNA variants within this sample encode the same CDR3.

The CDR3 contains 13 residues. Trimming cost V 1 base and J 2 bases, with 5 bases left between them. Per germline, CDR1 SGHAT and CDR2 FQNNGV. The assay was immunoSEQ multiplex PCR, and TCRdb's table has in-frame clones only and misses some. Among more than 2,000,000 clones listed, just over 90% were seen once. The authors divided CD4+ cells into CD45RA+ naive and CD45RA-negative memory subsets. This TCR was sampled from a man aged 18 to 30 in good health. Specimen: naive CD4+ T cells sorted from blood. Subset reported: CD45RA+ positively selected. This chain uses TRBV11-2 with TRBJ2-5; no definite D call. The CDR3 protein is CASSLVRQETQYF. CDR3 nucleotide sequence: TGTGCCAGCAGCTTAGTCCGACAAGAGACCCAGTACTTC.